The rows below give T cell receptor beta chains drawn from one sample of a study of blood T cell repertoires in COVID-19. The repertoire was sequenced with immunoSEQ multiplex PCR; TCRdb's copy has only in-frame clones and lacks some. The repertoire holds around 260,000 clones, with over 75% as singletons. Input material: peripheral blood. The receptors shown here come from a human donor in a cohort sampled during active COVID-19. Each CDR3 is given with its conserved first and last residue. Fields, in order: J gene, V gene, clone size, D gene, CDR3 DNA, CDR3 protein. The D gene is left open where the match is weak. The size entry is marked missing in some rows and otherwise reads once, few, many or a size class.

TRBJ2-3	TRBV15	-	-	TGTGCCACCAGCAGAGATTCGGGAAATACGCAGTATTTT	CATSRDSGNTQYF
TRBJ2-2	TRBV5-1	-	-	TGCGCCAGCAGCTTGTCAGGTGTGGTGTTAACCGGGGAGCTGTTTTTT	CASSLSGVVLTGELFF
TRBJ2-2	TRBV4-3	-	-	TGCGCCAGCAGCCAAGCGAGCCGGACCGGGGAGCTGTTTTTT	CASSQASRTGELFF
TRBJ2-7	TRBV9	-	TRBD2	TGTGCCAGCAGCGCGGGACTAGCGGGAGGGAAGGCCAACGAGCAGTACTTC	CASSAGLAGGKANEQYF
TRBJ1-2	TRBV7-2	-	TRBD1	TGTGCCAGCAGCTTACAAGGACAGGGGGTGTACTATGGCTACACCTTC	CASSLQGQGVYYGYTF
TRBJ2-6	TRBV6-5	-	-	TGTGCCAGCTTTTCAGGGGCAACTGGGGCCAACGTCCTGACTTTC	CASFSGATGANVLTF
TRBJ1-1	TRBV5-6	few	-	TGTGCCAGCAGCTTCGGCGGCATGAACACTGAAGCTTTCTTT	CASSFGGMNTEAFF
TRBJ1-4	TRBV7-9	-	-	TGTGCCAGCAGTTATCTCATAAGGGGAAGAGAAAAACTGTTTTTT	CASSYLIRGREKLFF
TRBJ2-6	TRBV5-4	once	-	TGTGCCAGCAAGGGGGGGCGCCCCTCTGGGGCCAACGTCCTGACTTTC	CASKGGRPSGANVLTF
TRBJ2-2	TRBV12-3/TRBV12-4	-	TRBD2	TGTGCCAGCTGGACTAGCGGCACCGGGGAGCTGTTTTTT	CASWTSGTGELFF